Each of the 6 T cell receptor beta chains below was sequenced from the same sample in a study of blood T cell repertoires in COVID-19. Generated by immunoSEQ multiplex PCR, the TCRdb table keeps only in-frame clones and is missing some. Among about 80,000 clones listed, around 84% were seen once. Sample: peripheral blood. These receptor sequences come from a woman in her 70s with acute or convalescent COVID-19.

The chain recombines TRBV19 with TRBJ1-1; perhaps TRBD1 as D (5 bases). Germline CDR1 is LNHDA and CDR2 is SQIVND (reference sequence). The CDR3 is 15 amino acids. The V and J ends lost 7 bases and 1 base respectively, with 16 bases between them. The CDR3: CASTQRRGGNTEAFF. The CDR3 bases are TGTGCCAGTACCCAACGCCGGGGGGGGAACACTGAAGCTTTCTTT.

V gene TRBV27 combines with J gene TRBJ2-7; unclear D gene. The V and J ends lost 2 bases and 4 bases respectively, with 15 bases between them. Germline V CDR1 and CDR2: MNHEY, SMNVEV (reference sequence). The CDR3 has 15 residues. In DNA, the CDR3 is TGTGCCAGCAGTTTAGTTTCGAGGATCGGATACGAGCAGTACTTC. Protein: CASSLVSRIGYEQYF.

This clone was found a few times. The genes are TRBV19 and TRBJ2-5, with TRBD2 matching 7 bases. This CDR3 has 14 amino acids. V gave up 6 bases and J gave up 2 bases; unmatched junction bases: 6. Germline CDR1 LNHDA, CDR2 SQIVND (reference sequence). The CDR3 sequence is CASSKSGTQETQYF. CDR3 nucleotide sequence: TGTGCCAGTAGCAAGAGCGGGACTCAAGAGACCCAGTACTTC.

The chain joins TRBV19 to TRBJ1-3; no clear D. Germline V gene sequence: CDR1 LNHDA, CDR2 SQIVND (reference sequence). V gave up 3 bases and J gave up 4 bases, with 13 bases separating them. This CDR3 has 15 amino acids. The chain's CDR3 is CASSMGRGKGNTIYF. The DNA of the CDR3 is TGTGCCAGTAGTATGGGGAGAGGGAAAGGAAACACCATATATTTT. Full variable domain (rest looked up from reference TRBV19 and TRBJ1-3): DGGITQSPKYLFRKEGQNVTLSCEQNLNHDAMYWYRQDPGQGLRLIYYSQIVNDFQKGDIAEGYSVSREKKESFPLTVTSAQKNPTAFYLCASSMGRGKGNTIYFGEGSWLTVV.

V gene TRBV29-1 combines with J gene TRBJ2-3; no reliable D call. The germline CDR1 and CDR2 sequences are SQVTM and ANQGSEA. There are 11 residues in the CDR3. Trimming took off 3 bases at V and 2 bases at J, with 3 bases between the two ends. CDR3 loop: CSVDLTDTQYF. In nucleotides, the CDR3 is TGCAGCGTTGACCTCACAGATACGCAGTATTTT.

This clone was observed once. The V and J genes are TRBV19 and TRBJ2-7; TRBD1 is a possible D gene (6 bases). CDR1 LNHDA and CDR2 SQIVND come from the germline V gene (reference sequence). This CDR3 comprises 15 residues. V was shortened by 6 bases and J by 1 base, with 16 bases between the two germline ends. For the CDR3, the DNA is TGTGCCAGTAGCTCAAGGGCGGACAGTTCCTACGAGCAGTACTTC. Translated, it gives CASSSRADSSYEQYF.